The 30 T cell receptor beta chains in this list originate from one sample, sequenced in a study of graft-versus-host responses after intestinal transplantation. Generated by immunoSEQ multiplex PCR, the TCRdb table keeps only in-frame clones and is missing some. This table holds about 29,000 clones, 90% to 95% found once. Sample: PBMCs, taken 66 days after intestinal transplant. These receptor sequences come from a human patient who received an intestinal transplant, so some T cells may come from the graft donor.

The chain carries TRBV27 and TRBJ1-4, with D possibly matching TRBD1 (5 bases). Deletions cut 6 bases from V and 2 bases from J, with 16 bases between. This CDR3 contains 16 residues. Germline CDR1 reads MNHEY; CDR2 reads SMNVEV (reference sequence). The CDR3 region is CASSPVMGTTNEKLFF. The DNA for the CDR3 is TGTGCCAGCAGCCCTGTGATGGGGACCACTAATGAAAAACTGTTTTTT.

The chain is built from TRBV4-1 and TRBJ1-1; D possibly corresponds to TRBD1 (5 bases). In germline, CDR1 is MGHRA, CDR2 YSYEKL. The CDR3 is 20 amino acids. Trimming stripped 0 bases from V and 0 bases from J, with 23 bases between. In nucleotides, the CDR3 is TGCGCCAGCAGCCAAGAAAACAAAGGTCATTGGGCAGGGATGAACACTGAAGCTTTCTTT. Amino acid sequence: CASSQENKGHWAGMNTEAFF.

The chain combines TRBV5-1 with TRBJ1-1; D is perhaps TRBD1 (6 bases). Deletions cut 3 bases from V and 11 bases from J, with 14 bases between. The CDR3 consists of 12 residues. The V gene's germline CDR1 is SGHRS and CDR2 YFSETQ. The CDR3 here is CASSSTTGLAFF. The CDR3 nucleotides read TGCGCCAGCAGCTCAACGACAGGATTGGCTTTCTTT.

The V and J genes are TRBV19 and TRBJ1-3; no definite D call. The CDR3 runs to 15 residues. Germline V gene lookup returns CDR1 LNHDA and CDR2 SQIVND (reference sequence). The V gene lost 7 bases and the J gene lost 0 bases, with 13 bases spanning the gap. The CDR3 nucleotides read TGTGCCAGTACCCACGGCGGGTACTCTGGAAACACCATATATTTT. Protein: CASTHGGYSGNTIYF.

This chain links TRBV27 with TRBJ1-2, with 10 bases aligning to TRBD1. The CDR3 contains 19 residues. Germline CDR1 and CDR2: MNHEY and SMNVEV (reference sequence). V lost 5 bases to trimming and J lost 3 bases; unmatched junction nucleotides: 18. The CDR3 bases are TGTGCCAGCAGTCTATACTCCCGCCGGGGACAGGGGTCACACTATGGCTACACCTTC. This gives the protein CASSLYSRRGQGSHYGYTF.

The V call is TRBV13, the J call TRBJ1-3; D unresolved. The length of the CDR3 is 16 residues. Germline V CDR1 and CDR2: PRHDT, FYEKMQ (reference sequence). Trimming pared 0 bases from V and 0 bases from J, leaving 9 bases between. The CDR3 sequence is CASSLGGSYSGNTIYF. CDR3 in DNA: TGTGCCAGCAGCTTAGGGGGCAGCTACTCTGGAAACACCATATATTTT.

This sequence joins TRBV5-6 and TRBJ2-7, with D tentatively TRBD2 (5 bases). The CDR3 is made up of 14 amino acids. Germline-derived CDR1 and CDR2 are SGHDT and YYEEEE. The V end was cut by 4 bases, the J end by 0 bases, with 11 bases between. The CDR3 DNA reads TGTGCCAGCAGCCATAGCGAGAGCTCCTACGAGCAGTACTTC. This encodes CASSHSESSYEQYF.

V usage is TRBV21-1 and J usage is TRBJ2-7; the table names TRBD2, a call not compared with the DNA. TRBV21-1 constitutes a pseudogene. This CDR3 contains 15 residues. CDR3 sequence reads: CASSKFCLAGYEQYF. The CDR3 nucleotides read TGTGCCAGCAGCAAGTTTTGCCTAGCGGGGTACGAGCAGTACTTC.

The chain is built from TRBV13 and TRBJ1-2; 11 positions match TRBD1. Germline V gene lookup returns CDR1 PRHDT and CDR2 FYEKMQ (reference sequence). The ends lost 9 bases at V and 4 bases at J; junction bases unmatched: 16. There are 17 residues in the CDR3. The CDR3 DNA follows: TGTGCCAGTCAAGCTGGGACAGGGGGACCTTTAGGCTATGGCTACACCTTC. Amino acids: CASQAGTGGPLGYGYTF. The full variable domain, in which reference TRBV13 and TRBJ1-2 provide the parts outside the CDR3, is AAGVIQSPRHLIKEKRETATLKCYPIPRHDTVYWYQQGPGQDPQFLISFYEKMQSDKGSIPDRFSAQQFSDYHSELNMSSLELGDSALYFCASQAGTGGPLGYGYTFGSGTRLTVV.

The chain is built from TRBV10-3 and TRBJ1-5, with D maybe TRBD1 (5 bases). The V end lost 5 bases, the J end lost 2 bases, and 16 bases lay between the germline ends. CDR1 and CDR2 (germline): ENHRY, SYGVKD. This CDR3 has 16 residues. CDR3 DNA sequence: TGTGCCATCAGTCCCGTTGAGGGGCCACGCAATCAGCCCCAGCATTTT. Encoded protein: CAISPVEGPRNQPQHF.

This chain uses TRBV18 with TRBJ2-3, with 10 bases lining up with TRBD2. The CDR3 loop spans 18 amino acids. The germline V gene encodes CDR1 KGHSH and CDR2 LQKENI. The junction had 10 bases not matched to a gene; V was cut back by 4 bases and J by 0 bases. CDR3 sequence reads: CASSLLDSGGTSTDTQYF. CDR3 nucleotide sequence: TGTGCCAGCTCACTCCTTGATAGCGGGGGGACTAGCACAGATACGCAGTATTTT.

The chain carries TRBV27 and TRBJ2-1; 14 bases are shared with TRBD2. Trimming took 6 bases from V and 6 from J; bases not matched to a gene: 13. The CDR3 contains 18 residues. Germline-derived CDR1 and CDR2 are MNHEY and SMNVEV (reference sequence). In DNA, the CDR3 is TGTGCCAGCAGCTACCAAGGGGGACTAGCGGGAGCTCTCAATGAGCAGTTCTTC. This gives the protein CASSYQGGLAGALNEQFF.

V gene TRBV6-5 combines with J gene TRBJ1-1; D gene ambiguous. The CDR3 runs to 14 residues. V lost 2 bases and J lost 4, with 11 bases in between. Germline-derived CDR1 and CDR2 are MNHEY and SVGAGI. CDR3 sequence reads: CASSYRPLSTEAFF. The CDR3 bases are TGTGCCAGCAGTTACCGCCCCTTAAGCACTGAAGCTTTCTTT.

V and J are TRBV6-5 and TRBJ1-5; 7 nucleotides align to TRBD1. CDR1 is MNHEY, CDR2 SVGAGI, per germline. V lost 9 bases, J lost 3 bases, and 8 bases stayed unmatched. CDR3 size: 14 residues. CDR3 sequence reads: CASGQASLNQPQHF. The CDR3, as DNA: TGTGCCAGTGGACAGGCCAGCCTCAATCAGCCCCAGCATTTT.

This clone was counted a few times. The rearrangement links TRBV7-9 to TRBJ1-1, with D unresolved. Germline loops: CDR1 SEHNR, CDR2 FQNEAQ (reference sequence). Trimming left V 4 bases short and J 3 bases short, with 9 bases between. This CDR3 contains 13 residues. The CDR3, as DNA: TGTGCCAGCAGCTACCAGGAACACACTGAAGCTTTCTTT. Translating gives CASSYQEHTEAFF.

The V and J genes are TRBV4-3 and TRBJ1-6, with D possibly matching TRBD1 (5 bases). The CDR3 totals 15 residues. Looked up from germline, CDR1 is LGHNA and CDR2 is YSLEER. The V gene lost 0 bases and the J gene lost 9 bases, with 12 bases spanning the gap. The CDR3 coding sequence is TGCGCCAGCAGCCAAGATACGGGGGAGGCTTCACCCCTCCACTTT. Its translation is CASSQDTGEASPLHF.

The chain has TRBV5-1 and TRBJ2-3; 7 nucleotides align to TRBD2. Germline V CDR1 and CDR2: SGHRS, YFSETQ. The V gene end was trimmed by 0 bases and the J gene end by 2 bases; junction bases not matched to a gene: 9. The CDR3 covers 17 residues. CDR3 in amino acids: CASSLGRWDYTTDTQYF. The DNA of the CDR3 is TGCGCCAGCAGCTTGGGCCGGTGGGACTACACCACAGATACGCAGTATTTT.

This clone was observed a handful of times. The chain recombines TRBV6-1 with TRBJ2-1; maybe TRBD2 (5 bases). There are 14 residues in the CDR3. In germline, CDR1 is MNHNS, CDR2 SASEGT. V was pared by 8 bases and J by 5 bases, with 16 bases between. This CDR3 is CASEDFKENNEQFF. CDR3 DNA: TGTGCCAGCGAGGACTTCAAAGAAAACAATGAGCAGTTCTTC.

V gene TRBV30 combines with J gene TRBJ2-3, with TRBD2 identical over 7 bases. Germline lookup yields CDR1 GTSNPN and CDR2 SVGIG (reference sequence). Germline trimming cut 1 base from V and 5 bases from J; bases unmatched to any gene: 0. This CDR3 region has 12 residues. CDR3 bases: TGTGCCTGGAGTGGGGGGGGAGATACGCAGTATTTT. Residues: CAWSGGGDTQYF. The full variable domain, with the rest looked up from reference TRBV30 and TRBJ2-3, is SQTIHQWPATLVQPVGSPLSLECTVEGTSNPNLYWYRQAAGRGLQLLFYSVGIGQISSEVPQNLSASRPQDRQFILSSKKLLLSDSGFYLCAWSGGGDTQYFGPGTRLTVL.

The V gene is TRBV5-4, the J gene TRBJ1-2; D is undetermined. The CDR3 sequence is 12 residues long. CDR1 is SGHNT and CDR2 is YYREEE in the germline V gene (reference sequence). Trimming took 4 bases from V and 2 from J, leaving 6 bases between them. The CDR3 nucleotides read TGTGCCAGCAGCGGGGAGAACTATGGCTACACCTTC. This encodes CASSGENYGYTF. The full variable domain, in which reference TRBV5-4 and TRBJ1-2 provide the parts outside the CDR3, is ETGVTQSPTHLIKTRGQQVTLRCSSQSGHNTVSWYQQALGQGPQFIFQYYREEENGRGNFPPRFSGLQFPNYSSELNVNALELDDSALYLCASSGENYGYTFGSGTRLTVV.

This sequence joins TRBV6-5 and TRBJ2-7; D unresolved. Germline-derived CDR1 and CDR2 are MNHEY and SVGAGI. CDR3 size: 13 residues. The V end was cut by 0 bases, the J end by 3 bases, with 6 bases between. The CDR3 loop is CASSYSNSYEQYF. The CDR3, as DNA: TGTGCCAGCAGTTACTCGAACAGCTACGAGCAGTACTTC.

The chain joins TRBV7-9 to TRBJ2-7; D might be TRBD1 (5 bases). The germline V and J ends were trimmed by 5 bases and 5 bases, with 16 bases remaining between them. Germline V CDR1 and CDR2: SEHNR, FQNEAQ (reference sequence). The CDR3 covers 14 residues. CDR3 sequence (DNA): TGTGCCAGCAGCCTCCAGGGTCTAGAGGACGAGCAGTACTTC. Encoded protein: CASSLQGLEDEQYF.

This chain joins TRBV6-5 and TRBJ1-1; 8 bases are a match to TRBD1. CDR3 length equals 15 residues. Germline V lookup: CDR1 MNHEY, CDR2 SVGAGI. J was trimmed by 8 bases and V by 6 bases; bases with no gene match: 14. The CDR3 bases are TGTGCCAGCAGCCGAGACTGGACAGGGAACTTAGAAGCTTTCTTT. Translated, it gives CASSRDWTGNLEAFF.

This chain connects TRBV19 to TRBJ2-1; D might be TRBD2 (5 bases). V was cut by 4 bases and J by 0 bases, with 7 bases left in between. The CDR3 covers 14 residues. CDR1 is LNHDA and CDR2 is SQIVND in the germline V gene (reference sequence). For the CDR3, the DNA is TGTGCCAGTAGTAAAGGGAGCTCCTACAATGAGCAGTTCTTC. Its translation is CASSKGSSYNEQFF.

This chain joins TRBV7-9 and TRBJ1-1; the D is unclear. The CDR3 sequence is 15 residues long. V was trimmed by 1 base and J by 4 bases, leaving 13 bases between them. Germline V CDR1 and CDR2: SEHNR, FQNEAQ (reference sequence). In DNA, the CDR3 is TGTGCCAGCAGCTTAGTTTCGGTGGGGAGCACTGAAGCTTTCTTT. It translates to CASSLVSVGSTEAFF.

The chain combines TRBV4-2 with TRBJ2-1, with TRBD1 matching 10 bases. Germline V gene lookup returns CDR1 LGHNA and CDR2 YNFKEQ. V lost 5 bases, J lost 7 bases, and 8 bases stayed unmatched. This CDR3 has 15 amino acids. CDR3 DNA sequence: TGTGCCAGCAGCTTTGGGACAGGGGCAGTGAATGAGCAGTTCTTC. This codes for CASSFGTGAVNEQFF.

This chain joins TRBV6-1 and TRBJ2-1, with unresolved D. Between the trimmed V and J ends, which lost 8 bases and 3 bases, there was a span of 17 bases. CDR1 is MNHNS and CDR2 is SASEGT in the germline V gene. The length of the CDR3 is 15 residues. CDR3 region: CASRVGSGVYNEQFF. As DNA, the CDR3 is TGTGCCAGCCGCGTCGGGTCCGGTGTCTACAATGAGCAGTTCTTC.

This CDR3 is CASSLGQMWDTEAFF. The CDR3 DNA reads TGTGCCAGCAGCTTAGGCCAGATGTGGGACACTGAAGCTTTCTTT. The chain is built from TRBV11-2 and TRBJ1-1; no clear D. V lost 1 base and J 3 bases, leaving 12 bases between the germline ends. Germline loops: CDR1 SGHAT, CDR2 FQNNGV. The length of the CDR3 is 15 residues.

Only one count was recorded for this clone. The J gene is TRBJ1-4, the V gene TRBV6-5; D is unresolved. V gave up 0 bases and J gave up 5 bases, with 10 bases separating them. The CDR3 covers 15 residues. Germline V gene sequence: CDR1 MNHEY, CDR2 SVGAGI. The CDR3 DNA reads TGTGCCAGCAGTTACTCTGGCCAGAGAAATGAAAAACTGTTTTTT. Residues: CASSYSGQRNEKLFF.

V gene TRBV4-3 combines with J gene TRBJ2-7, with D tentatively TRBD1 or TRBD2 (6 bases each). The CDR3 consists of 16 residues. CDR1 is LGHNA and CDR2 is YSLEER in the germline V gene. V was trimmed by 0 bases and J by 0 bases, leaving 12 bases between them. This chain's CDR3 is CASSQDMRGASYEQYF. Written as DNA, the CDR3 is TGCGCCAGCAGCCAAGATATGAGGGGGGCCTCCTACGAGCAGTACTTC.